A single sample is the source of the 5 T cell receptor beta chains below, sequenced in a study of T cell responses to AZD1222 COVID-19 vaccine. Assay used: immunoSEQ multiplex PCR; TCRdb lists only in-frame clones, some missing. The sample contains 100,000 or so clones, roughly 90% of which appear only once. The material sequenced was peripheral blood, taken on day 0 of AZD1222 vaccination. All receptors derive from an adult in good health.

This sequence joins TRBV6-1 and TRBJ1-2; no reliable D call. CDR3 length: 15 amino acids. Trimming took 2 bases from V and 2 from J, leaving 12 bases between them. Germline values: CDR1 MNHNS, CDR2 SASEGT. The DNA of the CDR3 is TGTGCCAGCAGTGAATCTGTTGGGTTAAACTATGGCTACACCTTC. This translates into CASSESVGLNYGYTF.

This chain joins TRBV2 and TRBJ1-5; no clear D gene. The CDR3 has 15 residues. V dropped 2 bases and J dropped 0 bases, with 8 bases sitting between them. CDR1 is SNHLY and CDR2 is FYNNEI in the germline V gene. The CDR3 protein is CASSETWGSNQPQHF. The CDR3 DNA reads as TGTGCCAGCAGTGAAACGTGGGGTAGCAATCAGCCCCAGCATTTT.

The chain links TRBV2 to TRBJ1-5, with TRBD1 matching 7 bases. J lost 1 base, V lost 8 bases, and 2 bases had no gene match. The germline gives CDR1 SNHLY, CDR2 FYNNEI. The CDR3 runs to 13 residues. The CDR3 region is CASEGQSNQPQHF. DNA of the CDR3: TGTGCCAGCGAGGGACAGAGCAATCAGCCCCAGCATTTT.

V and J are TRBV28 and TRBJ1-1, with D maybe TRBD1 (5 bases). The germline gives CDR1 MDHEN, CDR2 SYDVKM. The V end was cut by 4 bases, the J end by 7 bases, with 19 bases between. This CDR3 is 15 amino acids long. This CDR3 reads CASSSPGDSSLEAFF. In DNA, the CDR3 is TGTGCCAGCAGTTCGCCGGGGGATTCTTCTCTTGAAGCTTTCTTT.

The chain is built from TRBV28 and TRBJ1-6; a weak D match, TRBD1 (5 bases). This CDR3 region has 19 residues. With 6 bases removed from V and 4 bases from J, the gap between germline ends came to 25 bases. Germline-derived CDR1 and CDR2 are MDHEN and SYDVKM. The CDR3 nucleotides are TGTGCCAGCAGGAAAATGGTGGGGGTTCAGTTTGGGTATAATTCACCCCTCCACTTT. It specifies CASRKMVGVQFGYNSPLHF. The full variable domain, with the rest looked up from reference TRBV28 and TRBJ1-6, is DVKVTQSSRYLVKRTGEKVFLECVQDMDHENMFWYRQDPGLGLRLIYFSYDVKMKEKGDIPEGYSVSREKKERFSLILESASTNQTSMYLCASRKMVGVQFGYNSPLHFGNGTRLTVT.